The clone carrying this T cell receptor (beta chain) was picked up many times. Its matching antigen is unknown. The sample comes from a study of early T cells in non-severe SARS-CoV-2 infection. Background on the study: Investigators sequenced bulk RNA drawn from unsorted whole blood, and chains remained unpaired. Points from the study as a whole: Sequences matched to VDJdb favored anti-spike CD8 responses, while private and CD4 specificities were missed.

V lost 4 bases, J lost 0 bases, and 13 bases lay in between. The CDR3 is made up of 16 amino acids. Per the germline V gene, CDR1 is SGHVS and CDR2 is FQNEAQ. Individually, cDNA molecules had unique molecular identifiers attached to them. Via MiXCR, TCRdb re-called the 5' RACE reads, giving one row per CDR3 protein. This sample has nearly 60,000 distinct CDR3 sequences, with roughly 13% found just once. J is TRBJ1-3 and V is TRBV7-8, with D uncertain. The receptor comes from an adult who was a healthcare worker with PCR-confirmed SARS-CoV-2 infection or an uninfected control (not recorded which). Material: whole blood. CDR3: CASSSPHRDSGNTIYF. For the CDR3, the DNA is TGTGCCAGCAGCTCTCCACATCGGGACTCTGGAAACACCATATATTTT.